This T cell receptor beta chain originates from a study of CD8+CD57+ T cells in acquired aplastic anemia. V lost 5 bases, J lost 5 bases, and 16 bases lay in between. The CDR3 is 14 residues long. CDR1 and CDR2 (germline): SGHTA, FQGNSA. Investigators profiled TCR beta VDJ and CDR3 from genomic DNA template. TCRdb independently ran MiXCR on the reads; one entry per CDR3 protein. The sample has around 230,000 distinct CDR3 sequences, about 59% seen once. The source material was sorted CD4+, CD8+, or CD8+CD57+ T cells (not recorded which) from PBMCs. The sequence was obtained from a human donor in good health. V gene TRBV7-2 combines with J gene TRBJ2-7, with D possibly TRBD2 on 6 matching bases. The CDR3 spells CASSPYRGGDEQYF. The CDR3 region has the DNA TGTGCCAGCAGCCCCTACCGAGGAGGGGACGAGCAGTACTTC.